These 19 T cell receptor beta chains came from one sample sequenced in a study of shared clonotypes between healthy human individuals (TCRdb year 2020). Library creation used the immunoSEQ multiplex PCR assay. TCRdb provides this immuneACCESS table in a form limited to in-frame rearrangements. Some clones are lacking; in checked studies, under half of them reflect an unresolved V gene, and why the rest are absent is not known. In this sample the table shows about 460,000 clones, 75% to 80% of which occur a single time. The biggest ten clones account for about 12% of the sample. Sequenced: PBMCs. The receptors here all came from a woman aged 40 to 50 in good health. Some clones in this sample may be carry-over from other donors' samples.

This chain joins TRBV7-8 and TRBJ2-3; D unclear. The V end lost 2 bases, the J end lost 0 bases, and 9 bases lay between the germline ends. The CDR3 length is 15 residues. The germline CDR1 and CDR2 sequences are SGHVS and FQNEAQ. The CDR3 region has the DNA TGTGCCAGCAGCTTAAGCTATACTAGCACAGATACGCAGTATTTT. Protein sequence: CASSLSYTSTDTQYF.

The chain joins TRBV28 to TRBJ2-7; D might be TRBD1 (6 bases). The CDR3 is 13 residues long. V shed 3 bases and J shed 1 base, with 7 bases lying between them. Looked up from germline, CDR1 is MDHEN and CDR2 is SYDVKM. The CDR3 region has the DNA TGTGCCAGCAGTTTTGGACAGTCCTACGAGCAGTACTTC. It specifies CASSFGQSYEQYF.

This clone was picked up one time. The chain employs TRBV28 and TRBJ1-2; D ambiguous. The CDR3 is 13 residues long. The V end was cut by 3 bases, the J end by 1 base, with 6 bases between. Germline values: CDR1 MDHEN, CDR2 SYDVKM. The CDR3 nucleotides are TGTGCCAGCAGTTTTACACTTAACTATGGCTACACCTTC. Its translation: CASSFTLNYGYTF.

The chain has TRBV28 and TRBJ2-7; D may be TRBD1 (5 bases). CDR3 length equals 17 residues. The germline gives CDR1 MDHEN, CDR2 SYDVKM. Trimming shortened V by 5 bases and J by 2 bases, and 22 bases separated the two germline ends. The CDR3 here is CASSPTPWQGPTYEQYF. CDR3 DNA sequence: TGTGCCAGCAGTCCAACCCCGTGGCAGGGCCCCACCTACGAGCAGTACTTC.

The CDR3 nucleotides are TGTGCCAGCAGCTTCCCCGGAGGGGTGGGTTCCTACAATGAGCAGTTCTTC. Its protein product is CASSFPGGVGSYNEQFF. This rearrangement joins TRBV5-6 to TRBJ2-1; D may be TRBD2 (6 bases). The CDR3 runs 17 residues. V shed 2 bases and J shed 1 base, with 16 bases lying between them. In germline, CDR1 is SGHDT, CDR2 YYEEEE.

On this clone: This likely came from a read error, as a far larger clone is one base away. The chain uses TRBV7-2 and TRBJ1-1; weak D call: TRBD1 (5 bases). From germline, CDR1 is SGHTA and CDR2 FQGNSA. CDR3 length equals 13 residues. The V and J ends lost 5 bases and 1 base respectively, with 8 bases between them. The CDR3 is CASSPGQNTEAFF. The CDR3 DNA reads TGTGCCAGCAGCCCCGGACAGAACACTGAAGCTTTCTTT.

The rearrangement joins TRBV6-4 to TRBJ2-3; maybe TRBD1 (6 bases). The CDR3 length is 14 residues. The germline V gene encodes CDR1 MRHNA and CDR2 SNTAGT. V lost 8 bases, J lost 3 bases, and 15 bases lay in between. The CDR3 DNA sequence: TGTGCCAGCCTGAGGGGGACCTCTACAGATACGCAGTATTTT. Its translation: CASLRGTSTDTQYF.

This chain joins TRBV15 and TRBJ2-7; 9 nucleotides line up with TRBD1. Germline values: CDR1 LNHNV, CDR2 YYDKDF (reference sequence). The CDR3 extends over 19 amino acids. The J segment lost 5 bases and the V segment lost 3 bases, leaving 20 bases of the junction unmatched. CDR3 region: CATSSDRDRVFAAAHEQYF. In DNA form, the CDR3 reads TGTGCCACCAGCAGCGACCGGGACAGGGTATTCGCGGCCGCCCACGAGCAGTACTTC. Full variable domain (remainder filled in from reference TRBV15 and TRBJ2-7): DAMVIQNPRYQVTQFGKPVTLSCSQTLNHNVMYWYQQKSSQAPKLLFHYYDKDFNNEADTPDNFQSRRPNTSFCFLDIRSPGLGDTAMYLCATSSDRDRVFAAAHEQYFGPGTRLTVT.

In regard to this clone: It is likely a read error: a sequence one base away is far more abundant. The sample holds other DNA sequences that translate to the same CDR3. The rearrangement uses TRBV7-9 and TRBJ2-7; 8 nucleotides align to TRBD1. The CDR3 spans 19 residues. Germline assignment: CDR1 SEHNR and CDR2 FQNEAQ (reference sequence). The CDR3 DNA is TGCGCCAGCAGCTTAGCGGTGAGAACAGGGGGACTGGGGTCCTACGAGCAGTACTTC. Translation: CASSLAVRTGGLGSYEQYF.

This CDR3 reads CASKGGLRGYTF. Written as DNA, the CDR3 is TGTGCCAGCAAAGGAGGGCTACGGGGCTACACCTTC. The chain joins TRBV28 to TRBJ1-2; D remains unclear. Germline CDR1 MDHEN, CDR2 SYDVKM. The CDR3 totals 12 residues. Trimming took 7 bases from V and 8 from J, leaving 14 bases between them.

In the case of this clone: Given a far larger clone just one base away, this is likely a sequencing read error. The chain joins TRBV25-1 to TRBJ2-1; 9 positions agree with TRBD1. Germline loops: CDR1 MGHDK, CDR2 SYGVNS. Trimming at V came to 8 bases and at J to 10 bases, leaving 6 bases not matched to a gene. CDR3 size: 12 residues. In DNA, the CDR3 is TGTGCCAGCGGGACAGGGACCTACGAGCAGTTCTTC. Its translation: CASGTGTYEQFF. The full variable domain, completed using reference TRBV25-1 and TRBJ2-1, is EADIYQTPRYLVIGTGKKITLECSQTMGHDKMYWYQQDPGMELHLIHYSYGVNSTEKGDLSSESTVSRIRTEHFPLTLESARPSHTSQYLCASGTGTYEQFFGPGTRLTVL.

J is TRBJ2-2 and V is TRBV11-2; maybe TRBD1 (5 bases). The CDR3 length is 13 residues. The V and J ends lost 5 bases and 7 bases respectively, with 11 bases between them. Germline lookup yields CDR1 SGHAT and CDR2 FQNNGV. CDR3 sequence: CASSVGAGGELFF. The CDR3 DNA reads TGTGCCAGCAGCGTAGGGGCAGGCGGGGAGCTGTTTTTT.

In this sample, this clone turned up once. The chain employs TRBV19 and TRBJ1-2; D not resolved. This CDR3 region has 14 residues. The germline V gene has CDR1 LNHDA and CDR2 SQIVND (reference sequence). The germline V and J ends were trimmed by 7 bases and 0 bases, with 12 bases remaining between them. CDR3 nucleotide sequence: TGTGCCAGTAACCCAAGGATAGCTAACTATGGCTACACCTTC. Protein product: CASNPRIANYGYTF.

The rearrangement links TRBV7-9 to TRBJ2-5, with a weak D call TRBD1 (5 bases). Germline-derived CDR1 and CDR2 are SEHNR and FQNEAQ (reference sequence). With 4 bases removed from V and 2 bases from J, the gap between germline ends came to 8 bases. The CDR3 length is 13 residues. The CDR3 sequence: CASSSDRQETQYF. CDR3 coding DNA: TGTGCCAGCAGCTCTGACAGACAAGAGACCCAGTACTTC. The whole variable domain, remainder taken from reference TRBV7-9 and TRBJ2-5, is DTGVSQNPRHKITKRGQNVTFRCDPISEHNRLYWYRQTLGQGPEFLTYFQNEAQLEKSRLLSDRFSAERPKGSFSTLEIQRTEQGDSAMYLCASSSDRQETQYFGPGTRLLVL.

Details on this clone: A far larger clone is only one base removed, so a read error is likely. V gene TRBV28 combines with J gene TRBJ1-1, with 8 bases that match TRBD1. The CDR3 length is 15 residues. Germline CDR1 and CDR2: MDHEN and SYDVKM. CDR3 region: CAGSSLTGDNTEAFF. The CDR3 nucleotides are TGTGCCGGCAGTTCCCTGACAGGGGACAACACTGAAGCTTTCTTT. Full variable domain (missing parts from reference TRBV28 and TRBJ1-1): DVKVTQSSRYLVKRTGEKVFLECVQDMDHENMFWYRQDPGLGLRLIYFSYDVKMKEKGDIPEGYSVSREKKERFSLILESASTNQTSMYLCAGSSLTGDNTEAFFGQGTRLTVV.

This clone was recorded at least ten times. The chain has TRBV7-9 and TRBJ2-1; D not resolved. Trimming removed 5 bases at V and 6 bases at J, with 11 bases between. Germline V gives CDR1 SEHNR, CDR2 FQNEAQ (reference sequence). The CDR3 consists of 13 residues. The CDR3 is CASSPNPTNEQFF. The CDR3 DNA reads TGTGCCAGCAGCCCAAACCCGACCAATGAGCAGTTCTTC.

The chain links TRBV6-5 to TRBJ1-2; D might be TRBD1 (5 bases). The CDR3 length is 15 residues. Germline CDR1 and CDR2: MNHEY and SVGAGI. The V end lost 1 base, the J end lost 2 bases, and 11 bases lay between the germline ends. The DNA for the CDR3 is TGTGCCAGCAGTTACTGGGGGGATGCGAACTATGGCTACACCTTC. Translated, it gives CASSYWGDANYGYTF.

This clone was seen a single time. The chain is built from TRBV6-1 and TRBJ2-1; D might be TRBD2 (6 bases). V was cut by 3 bases and J by 2 bases, with 17 bases left in between. The CDR3 sequence is 17 residues long. Germline-derived CDR1 and CDR2 are MNHNS and SASEGT. Here the CDR3 DNA reads TGTGCCAGCAGTGAGAGGGATAGCGGTTTCCCCTACAATGAGCAGTTCTTC. It yields the protein CASSERDSGFPYNEQFF.

This chain links TRBV2 with TRBJ1-2; a possible D gene is TRBD1 (6 bases). The CDR3 loop spans 14 amino acids. Deletions cut 5 bases from V and 2 bases from J, with 12 bases between. Germline values: CDR1 SNHLY, CDR2 FYNNEI. The CDR3 is CASSYRAPNYGYTF. The DNA of the CDR3 is TGTGCCAGCAGTTACAGGGCCCCAAACTATGGCTACACCTTC.